This T cell receptor beta chain was found in a study of cytomegalovirus exposure and HLA in healthy donors. Looking at the study overall: Approximately 85 million unique TCRs from HLA-typed donors were held in an early release of data. Findings and caveats of the study: Accurate HLA-A and HLA-B prediction from TCR beta sequences was reported for most subjects. Reportedly, a later analysis found an Asian-associated ancestry cluster had fewer N-insertions than the approximately 670-donor mean.

There were likely unrecorded immune exposures, though donors were nominally healthy when sampled. Both 60 Vbeta primers and 13 Jbeta primers went into the PCR. TCRdb keeps only in-frame clones here, not all; method: immunoSEQ multiplex PCR. The sample lists 200,000 or so clones, over 80% occurring once. To note about this clone: Its antigen remains unidentified.

The V end lost 5 bases, the J end lost 4 bases, and 15 bases lay between the germline ends. From germline, CDR1 is SGHAT and CDR2 FQNNGV. The CDR3 spans 15 residues. The sequencing input was PBMCs. The receptor's source is a man aged 40-49 years in good health and CMV-seropositive. This chain links TRBV11-2 with TRBJ1-5, with D possibly TRBD1 on 5 matching bases. CDR3 nucleotide sequence: TGTGCCAGCAGCCCGAATGGGGCAGAAAATCAGCCCCAGCATTTT. As protein: CASSPNGAENQPQHF. Variable domain in full (rest from reference TRBV11-2 and TRBJ1-5): EAGVAQSPRYKIIEKRQSVAFWCNPISGHATLYWYQQILGQGPKLLIQFQNNGVVDDSQLPKDRFSAERLKGVDSTLKIQPAKLEDSAVYLCASSPNGAENQPQHFGDGTRLSIL.